The 14 T cell receptor beta chains below were found in one sample sequenced in a study of T cell repertoires in cytomegalovirus infection. A single record per CDR3 protein comes from TCRdb applying MiXCR to the reads. This sample has under 200,000 distinct CDR3 sequences, with less than 9.5% found just once. The specimen sequenced was PBMCs. All receptors come from a human donor in good health (CMV status not recorded). Some clones in this sample may be carry-over from other donors' samples.

In this sample, this clonotype turned up many times. This sequence joins TRBV7-9 and TRBJ2-3; D is undetermined. Deletions cut 5 bases from V and 2 bases from J, with 14 bases between. Per the germline V gene, CDR1 is SEHNR and CDR2 is FQNEAQ (reference sequence). CDR3 length: 15 amino acids. CDR3: CASSEGKIDTDTQYF. The CDR3 DNA is TGTGCCAGCAGCGAAGGGAAGATAGACACAGATACGCAGTATTTT.

This clonotype appeared many times. The chain is built from TRBV7-2 and TRBJ1-1; D is unresolved. The CDR3 consists of 15 residues. CDR1 and CDR2 (germline): SGHTA, FQGNSA. Trimming pared 7 bases from V and 2 bases from J, leaving 17 bases between. CDR3 DNA: TGTGCCAGCACTGCCGCGATACTGAAAAACACTGAAGCTTTCTTT. This codes for CASTAAILKNTEAFF.

This clonotype was picked up many times. The V call is TRBV5-6, the J call TRBJ1-3; D uncertain. The ends were cut back, 0 bases at V and 0 bases at J, with 13 bases in the middle. The CDR3 has 17 residues. CDR1 is SGHDT, CDR2 YYEEEE, per germline. CDR3 residues: CASSLVDRRLSGNTIYF. The CDR3, as DNA: TGTGCCAGCAGCTTGGTTGACCGGAGACTCTCTGGAAACACCATATATTTT.

This clonotype occurred many times. The V gene is TRBV7-8, the J gene TRBJ2-2; D is unresolved. This CDR3 has 11 amino acids. V dropped 5 bases and J dropped 4 bases, with 2 bases sitting between them. Per the germline V gene, CDR1 is SGHVS and CDR2 is FQNEAQ. Written as DNA, the CDR3 is TGTGCCAGCAGCACCACCGGGGAGCTGTTTTTT. This sequence encodes CASSTTGELFF.

Many counts were recorded for this clonotype. The V gene is TRBV28, the J gene TRBJ1-5; D unclear. This CDR3 spans 12 amino acids. Trimming shortened V by 7 bases and J by 6 bases, and 10 bases separated the two germline ends. The V gene's germline CDR1 is MDHEN and CDR2 SYDVKM. CDR3 in DNA: TGTGCCAGCATCAAGGGTGGTCAGCCCCAGCATTTT. Protein product: CASIKGGQPQHF.

In this sample, this clonotype turned up many times. The rearrangement joins TRBV7-2 to TRBJ1-1, with D possibly being TRBD1 (5 bases). V was trimmed by 3 bases and J by 1 base, leaving 9 bases between them. Germline values: CDR1 SGHTA, CDR2 FQGNSA. CDR3 size: 14 residues. CDR3 coding DNA: TGTGCCAGCAGCTTTCGGCAGGGGAACACTGAAGCTTTCTTT. It specifies CASSFRQGNTEAFF.

The V and J genes are TRBV23-1 and TRBJ1-5; D is uncertain. TRBV23-1 is assigned to the ORF class and has an uncertain function. This CDR3 is built from 14 residues. V was shortened by 6 bases and J by 6 bases, with 15 bases between the two germline ends. The CDR3 region has the DNA TGCGCCAGCAGCCGTAGGGCTCTCGGTCAGCCCCAGCATTTT. This encodes CASSRRALGQPQHF.

In its sample, this clonotype was seen a few times. The rearrangement joins TRBV18 to TRBJ2-2, with TRBD2 identical over 7 bases. There are 14 residues in the CDR3. V lost 2 bases to trimming and J lost 4 bases; unmatched junction nucleotides: 1. Per germline, CDR1 KGHSH and CDR2 LQKENI. The CDR3 DNA follows: TGTGCCAGCTCACCATCTAGCGGCACCGGGGAGCTGTTTTTT. The encoded protein is CASSPSSGTGELFF.

V gene TRBV30 combines with J gene TRBJ1-3, with a weak D call TRBD1 (5 bases). The V and J ends lost 1 base and 0 bases respectively, with 16 bases between them. Germline V gene sequence: CDR1 GTSNPN, CDR2 SVGIG (reference sequence). The CDR3 consists of 17 residues. The CDR3 reads CAWSAITGRSSGNTIYF. Here the CDR3 DNA reads TGTGCCTGGAGTGCGATTACAGGCCGCTCCTCTGGAAACACCATATATTTT.

This chain connects TRBV3-1 to TRBJ2-1; the D is unclear. Germline CDR1 is LGHDT and CDR2 is YNNKEL (reference sequence). There are 14 residues in the CDR3. V lost 6 bases, J lost 5 bases, and 14 bases lay in between. The CDR3 protein is CASRRAATNNEQFF. CDR3 bases: TGTGCCAGCAGACGAGCCGCGACAAACAATGAGCAGTTCTTC.

This rearrangement joins TRBV24-1 to TRBJ1-3, with D possibly TRBD1 on 6 matching bases. Germline-derived CDR1 and CDR2 are KGHDR and SFDVKD. V lost 4 bases and J 0 bases, leaving 9 bases between the germline ends. The CDR3 contains 15 residues. CDR3 sequence: CATSDPDSSGNTIYF. CDR3 coding DNA: TGTGCCACCAGTGACCCGGACAGCTCTGGAAACACCATATATTTT.

This clonotype occurred a few times. This chain joins TRBV29-1 and TRBJ1-1, with 9 positions matching TRBD1. Germline-derived CDR1 and CDR2 are SQVTM and ANQGSEA. V was pared by 4 bases and J by 1 base, with 7 bases of the junction left unmatched. This CDR3 has 15 amino acids. CDR3 in DNA: TGCAGCGTTGGGTGGGACAGGGTCGGGAACACTGAAGCTTTCTTT. Translating gives CSVGWDRVGNTEAFF.

The chain combines TRBV6-2 or TRBV6-3 with TRBJ2-1; 15 nucleotides match TRBD2. The V gene end was trimmed by 6 bases and the J gene end by 7 bases; junction bases not matched to a gene: 1. This CDR3 is built from 14 residues. CDR1 and CDR2 (germline): MNHEY, SVGEGT. Here the CDR3 reads CASSGTSGGNEQFF. CDR3 DNA: TGTGCCAGCAGCGGGACTAGCGGGGGGAATGAGCAGTTCTTC.

The V call is TRBV30, the J call TRBJ1-6, with 9 bases aligning to TRBD1. Germline CDR1 and CDR2: GTSNPN and SVGIG (reference sequence). This CDR3 is 14 amino acids long. After removal of 5 bases from V and 8 bases from J, the junction contained 7 bases not matched to a gene. In DNA form, the CDR3 reads TGTGCCTGGGCGCCGGGACAGGGATATTCACCCCTCCACTTT. Translation gives CAWAPGQGYSPLHF.